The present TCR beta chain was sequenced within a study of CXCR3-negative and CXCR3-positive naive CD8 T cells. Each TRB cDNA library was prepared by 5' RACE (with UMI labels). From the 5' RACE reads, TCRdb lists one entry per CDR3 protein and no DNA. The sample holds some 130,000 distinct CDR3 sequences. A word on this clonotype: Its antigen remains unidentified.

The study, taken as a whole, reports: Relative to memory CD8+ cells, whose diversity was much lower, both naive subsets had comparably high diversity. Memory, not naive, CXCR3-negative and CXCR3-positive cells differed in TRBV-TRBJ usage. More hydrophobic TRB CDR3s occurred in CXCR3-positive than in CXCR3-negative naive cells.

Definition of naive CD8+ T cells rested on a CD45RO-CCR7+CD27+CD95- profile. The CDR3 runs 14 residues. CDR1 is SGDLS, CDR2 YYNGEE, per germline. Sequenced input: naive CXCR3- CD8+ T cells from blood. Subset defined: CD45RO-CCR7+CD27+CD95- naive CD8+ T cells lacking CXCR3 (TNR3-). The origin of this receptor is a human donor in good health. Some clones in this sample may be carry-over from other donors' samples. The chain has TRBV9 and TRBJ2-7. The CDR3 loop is CASTVGQEAYEQYF.